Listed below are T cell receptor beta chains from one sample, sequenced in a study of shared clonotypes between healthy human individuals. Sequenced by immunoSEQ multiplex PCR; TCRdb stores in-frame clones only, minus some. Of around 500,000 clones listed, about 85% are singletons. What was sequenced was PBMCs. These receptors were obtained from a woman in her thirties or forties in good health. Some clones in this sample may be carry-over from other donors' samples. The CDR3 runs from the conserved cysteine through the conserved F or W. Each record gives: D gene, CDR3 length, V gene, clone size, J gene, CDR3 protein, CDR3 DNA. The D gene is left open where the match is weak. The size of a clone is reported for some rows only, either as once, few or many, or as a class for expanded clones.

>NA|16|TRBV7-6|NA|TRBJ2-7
CASSSTWQGRPYEQYF
TGTGCCAGCAGCTCCACCTGGCAGGGTCGACCCTACGAGCAGTACTTC
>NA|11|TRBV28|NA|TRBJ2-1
CASKQDNEQFF
TGTGCCAGTAAACAGGACAATGAGCAGTTCTTC
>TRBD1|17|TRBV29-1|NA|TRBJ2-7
CSVEEGAPGQGAYEQYF
TGCAGCGTTGAGGAGGGGGCCCCGGGACAGGGGGCGTACGAGCAGTACTTC
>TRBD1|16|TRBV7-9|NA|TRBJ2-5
CASSSWDRSYQETQYF
TGTGCCAGCAGTTCCTGGGACAGGTCGTACCAAGAGACCCAGTACTTC
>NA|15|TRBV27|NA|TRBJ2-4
CASSRPGDIKNIQYF
TGTGCCAGCAGCCGGCCGGGAGATATCAAAAACATTCAGTACTTC
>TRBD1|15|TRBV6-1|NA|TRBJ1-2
CASSEPTGALWGYTF
TGTGCCAGCAGTGAGCCGACAGGGGCCCTGTGGGGCTACACCTTC
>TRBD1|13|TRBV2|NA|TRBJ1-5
CASGGTGNQPQHF
TGTGCCAGCGGGGGGACAGGCAATCAGCCCCAGCATTTT
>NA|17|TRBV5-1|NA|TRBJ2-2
CASSYQTGSVVTGELFF
TGCGCCAGCAGCTACCAGACAGGTAGTGTCGTCACCGGGGAGCTGTTTTTT
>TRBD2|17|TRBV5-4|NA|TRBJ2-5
CASSLGLAGGSQETQYF
TGTGCCAGCAGCTTGGGACTAGCGGGGGGCTCCCAAGAGACCCAGTACTTC
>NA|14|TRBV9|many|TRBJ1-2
CASSVDRGSKGYTF
TGTGCCAGCAGCGTAGATAGGGGTTCGAAGGGCTACACCTTC
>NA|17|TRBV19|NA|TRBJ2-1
CASKATLAFHSYNEQFF
TGTGCCAGTAAGGCTACCCTAGCATTTCACTCCTACAATGAGCAGTTCTTC
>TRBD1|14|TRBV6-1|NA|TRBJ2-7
CASRLGQGDYEQYF
TGTGCCAGCAGATTAGGACAGGGAGACTACGAGCAGTACTTC
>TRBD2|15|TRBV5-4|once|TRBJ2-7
CASSLPSGNPYEQYF
TGTGCCAGCAGCTTGCCTAGCGGGAACCCCTACGAGCAGTACTTC
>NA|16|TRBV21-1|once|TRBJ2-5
CASSKGEGQSWETQYF
TGTGCCAGCAGCAAAGGGGAGGGTCAGTCCTGGGAGACCCAGTACTTC
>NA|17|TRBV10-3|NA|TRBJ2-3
CAISEKKGWSSTDTQYF
TGTGCCATCAGTGAGAAGAAGGGCTGGTCTAGCACAGATACGCAGTATTTT
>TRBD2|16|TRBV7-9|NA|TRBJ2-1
CASSLLAGGPIREQFF
TGTGCCAGCAGCTTACTAGCGGGAGGCCCGATCCGGGAGCAGTTCTTC
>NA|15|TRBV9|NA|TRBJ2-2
CASSVVDGNTGELFF
TGTGCCAGCAGCGTAGTTGATGGAAACACCGGGGAGCTGTTTTTT
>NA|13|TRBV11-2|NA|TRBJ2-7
CASSLDRAGEQYF
TGTGCCAGCAGCTTAGATAGGGCGGGTGAGCAGTACTTC
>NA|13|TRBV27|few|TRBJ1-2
CASSLLGADGYTF
TGTGCCAGCAGTTTATTAGGGGCGGATGGCTACACCTTC
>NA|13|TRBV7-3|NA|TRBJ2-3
CASSLVSTDTQYF
TGTGCCAGCAGCTTAGTTAGTACAGATACGCAGTATTTT
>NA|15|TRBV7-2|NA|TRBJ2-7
CASSLRAVANYEQYF
TGTGCCAGCAGCTTAAGGGCGGTAGCGAATTACGAGCAGTACTTC
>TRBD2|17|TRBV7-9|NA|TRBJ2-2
CASSLGGTSGRTGELFF
TGTGCCAGCAGCTTAGGAGGGACTAGCGGGAGGACCGGGGAGCTGTTTTTT
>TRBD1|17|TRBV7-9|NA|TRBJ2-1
CASSPVLGQGVYNEQFF
TGTGCCAGCAGCCCGGTTCTGGGACAGGGGGTCTACAATGAGCAGTTCTTC
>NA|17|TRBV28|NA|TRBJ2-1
CASSLPRDRPSYNEQFF
TGTGCCAGCAGTCTCCCCCGCGACAGACCTTCCTACAATGAGCAGTTCTTC
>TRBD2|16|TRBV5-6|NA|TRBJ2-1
CASSYGRTSGYNEQFF
TGTGCCAGCAGTTACGGACGGACTAGCGGTTACAATGAGCAGTTCTTC
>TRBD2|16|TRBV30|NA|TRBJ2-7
CAWSRLAGGSSYEQYF
TGTGCCTGGAGTCGACTAGCGGGAGGGAGCTCCTACGAGCAGTACTTC
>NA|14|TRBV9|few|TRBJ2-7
CASSVDGSSYEQYF
TGTGCCAGCAGCGTAGATGGGAGCTCCTACGAGCAGTACTTC
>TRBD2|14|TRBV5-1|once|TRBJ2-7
CASSILATSYEQYF
TGCGCCAGCAGCATACTAGCGACCTCCTACGAGCAGTACTTC
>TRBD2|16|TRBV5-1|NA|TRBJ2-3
CASVLSTSGTTDTQYF
TGCGCCAGCGTACTATCGACTAGCGGGACCACAGATACGCAGTATTTT
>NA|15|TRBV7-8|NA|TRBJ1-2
CASSSLLAGTYGYTF
TGTGCCAGCAGCTCCCTTCTTGCAGGCACGTATGGCTACACCTTC
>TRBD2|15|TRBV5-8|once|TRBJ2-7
CASSLISGRAYEQYF
TGTGCCAGCAGCCTTATTAGCGGGAGGGCCTACGAGCAGTACTTC
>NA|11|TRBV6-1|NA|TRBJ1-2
CASTNNYGYTF
TGTGCCAGCACCAATAACTATGGCTACACCTTC